One TCR beta chain is described in this entry. The sample comes from a study of PD-L1 blockade in urothelial cancer. Overall study: Previous chemotherapy exposure amounted to 0 to 3 regimens for patients. Investigators checked blood 3 weeks (second dose) and 6 weeks after treatment start.

The CDR3 has 12 amino acids. CDR1 and CDR2 (germline): SGHVS, FQNEAQ. Trimming took off 2 bases at V and 9 bases at J, with 9 bases between the two ends. Time point given: peripheral blood 6 weeks after treatment start. Produced via immunoSEQ multiplex PCR; TCRdb's table is partial and in-frame only. Among around 38,000 clones, 86% were seen once, and the ten largest hold over 20%. The sequencing used PBMCs, collected around atezolizumab (anti-PD-L1) treatment. V gene TRBV7-8 combines with J gene TRBJ2-3; no clear D gene. The source of this sequence is a man in his fifties or sixties with urothelial cancer. CDR3 residues: CASSLSQRTQYF. The CDR3 coding sequence is TGTGCCAGCAGCTTAAGCCAGAGGACGCAGTATTTT. The full variable domain, with the rest looked up from reference TRBV7-8 and TRBJ2-3, is GAGVSQSPRYKVAKRGQDVALRCDPISGHVSLFWYQQALGQGPEFLTYFQNEAQLDKSGLPSDRFFAERPEGSVSTLKIQRTQQEDSAVYLCASSLSQRTQYFGPGTRLTVL.